These T cell receptor beta chains were read from a single sample in a study of graft-versus-host responses after intestinal transplantation. The antigens these receptors bind are not known. The protocol was immunoSEQ multiplex PCR, while the TCRdb copy is restricted to in-frame clones and leaves out a portion. The sample contains under 100,000 clones, 80% to 85% of which appear only once. The specimen was unstimulated CD4+ T cells sorted from spleen or lymph node cells, collected before intestinal transplant. The receptors were sampled from a human donor who received an intestinal transplant. Both conserved end residues are part of each CDR3. A D gene is named only where the DNA matches it firmly. Size values are once, few and many counts, or a class for expanded clones, and some rows have none.

cdr3_length: 18; v_call: TRBV11-2; clone_size: NA; d_call: TRBD2; j_call: TRBJ2-1; cdr3_aa: CASSVGVQWLAEANEQFF; cdr3_nt: TGTGCCAGCAGCGTCGGGGTTCAATGGCTAGCGGAGGCCAATGAGCAGTTCTTC
cdr3_length: 14; v_call: TRBV7-2; clone_size: NA; d_call: TRBD2; j_call: TRBJ2-3; cdr3_aa: CASQASGGSDTQYF; cdr3_nt: TGTGCCAGCCAGGCTAGCGGGGGGTCGGATACGCAGTATTTT
cdr3_length: 16; v_call: TRBV11-3; clone_size: NA; d_call: TRBD1; j_call: TRBJ2-1; cdr3_aa: CASSEQGALSYNEQFF; cdr3_nt: TGTGCCAGCAGCGAACAGGGGGCCCTCTCCTACAATGAGCAGTTCTTC
cdr3_length: 14; v_call: TRBV6-1; clone_size: NA; d_call: TRBD1; j_call: TRBJ2-3; cdr3_aa: CASSNRDRERTQYF; cdr3_nt: TGTGCCAGCAGTAACCGGGACAGGGAACGTACGCAGTATTTT
cdr3_length: 16; v_call: TRBV9; clone_size: NA; d_call: NA; j_call: TRBJ2-3; cdr3_aa: CASSVEVGGPTDTQYF; cdr3_nt: TGTGCCAGCAGCGTAGAAGTAGGGGGTCCCACAGATACGCAGTATTTT
cdr3_length: 16; v_call: TRBV11-3; clone_size: NA; d_call: TRBD2; j_call: TRBJ2-1; cdr3_aa: CASSPRVGGGSNEQFF; cdr3_nt: TGTGCCAGCAGCCCCAGGGTGGGCGGGGGAAGCAATGAGCAGTTCTTC
cdr3_length: 15; v_call: TRBV21-1; clone_size: once; d_call: NA; j_call: TRBJ2-1; cdr3_aa: CASSKGAGKRNEQFF; cdr3_nt: TGTGCCAGCAGCAAAGGGGCAGGGAAGAGGAATGAGCAGTTCTTC
cdr3_length: 14; v_call: TRBV2; clone_size: NA; d_call: NA; j_call: TRBJ2-2; cdr3_aa: CASRRDRTPGELFF; cdr3_nt: TGTGCCAGCAGGCGGGACAGAACGCCCGGGGAGCTGTTTTTT
cdr3_length: 15; v_call: TRBV11-3; clone_size: NA; d_call: NA; j_call: TRBJ2-3; cdr3_aa: CASSRGAEITDTQYF; cdr3_nt: TGTGCCAGCTCCAGGGGAGCGGAGATCACAGATACGCAGTATTTT
cdr3_length: 16; v_call: TRBV30; clone_size: NA; d_call: NA; j_call: TRBJ2-2; cdr3_aa: CACSPLAGANTGELFF; cdr3_nt: TGTGCCTGTTCCCCTCTGGCGGGGGCTAACACCGGGGAGCTGTTTTTT
cdr3_length: 16; v_call: TRBV11-2; clone_size: few; d_call: TRBD1; j_call: TRBJ2-3; cdr3_aa: CASSFSRDRVTDTQYF; cdr3_nt: TGTGCCAGCAGCTTTTCTCGGGACAGGGTCACAGATACGCAGTATTTT
cdr3_length: 15; v_call: TRBV30; clone_size: NA; d_call: NA; j_call: TRBJ1-5; cdr3_aa: CAWTQDSNSNQPQHF; cdr3_nt: TGTGCCTGGACGCAGGACAGCAATAGCAATCAGCCCCAGCATTTT
cdr3_length: 15; v_call: TRBV5-1; clone_size: NA; d_call: TRBD1; j_call: TRBJ2-1; cdr3_aa: CASSLEDREYNEQFF; cdr3_nt: TGCGCCAGCAGCTTGGAGGACAGGGAATACAATGAGCAGTTCTTC
cdr3_length: 16; v_call: TRBV7-9; clone_size: NA; d_call: TRBD2; j_call: TRBJ2-3; cdr3_aa: CASSTGLAGVADTQYF; cdr3_nt: TGTGCCAGCAGCACGGGACTAGCGGGAGTCGCAGATACGCAGTATTTT
cdr3_length: 15; v_call: TRBV5-1; clone_size: NA; d_call: TRBD1; j_call: TRBJ1-3; cdr3_aa: CASSGEGGFENTIYF; cdr3_nt: TGCGCCAGCAGCGGGGAAGGGGGCTTCGAAAACACCATATATTTT
cdr3_length: 15; v_call: TRBV5-1; clone_size: NA; d_call: TRBD2; j_call: TRBJ2-7; cdr3_aa: CASSLGLAGIYEQYF; cdr3_nt: TGCGCCAGCAGCTTGGGGCTAGCGGGAATATACGAGCAGTACTTC
cdr3_length: 15; v_call: TRBV4-1; clone_size: NA; d_call: TRBD2; j_call: TRBJ2-7; cdr3_aa: CASSRTSVSSYEQYF; cdr3_nt: TGCGCCAGCAGCCGTACTAGCGTCAGCTCCTACGAGCAGTACTTC
cdr3_length: 13; v_call: TRBV6-5; clone_size: NA; d_call: TRBD1; j_call: TRBJ1-4; cdr3_aa: CASKSTGYEKLFF; cdr3_nt: TGTGCCAGCAAATCGACAGGGTACGAAAAACTGTTTTTT
cdr3_length: 15; v_call: TRBV28; clone_size: NA; d_call: TRBD1; j_call: TRBJ1-2; cdr3_aa: CASSFYGTANYGYTF; cdr3_nt: TGTGCCAGCAGTTTTTATGGGACAGCTAACTATGGCTACACCTTC
cdr3_length: 13; v_call: TRBV28; clone_size: NA; d_call: NA; j_call: TRBJ2-3; cdr3_aa: CASSLPSTDTQYF; cdr3_nt: TGTGCCAGCAGTTTACCAAGCACAGATACGCAGTATTTT
cdr3_length: 13; v_call: TRBV27; clone_size: NA; d_call: NA; j_call: TRBJ2-7; cdr3_aa: CASSRTASYEQYF; cdr3_nt: TGTGCCAGCAGCCGGACAGCCTCCTACGAGCAGTACTTC
cdr3_length: 16; v_call: TRBV5-1; clone_size: NA; d_call: NA; j_call: TRBJ2-5; cdr3_aa: CASSPPRGDVQETQYF; cdr3_nt: TGCGCCAGCAGCCCCCCCCGGGGTGACGTACAAGAGACCCAGTACTTC
cdr3_length: 15; v_call: TRBV5-4; clone_size: NA; d_call: TRBD1; j_call: TRBJ2-3; cdr3_aa: CASSFRRGNTDTQYF; cdr3_nt: TGTGCCAGCAGCTTCCGCAGGGGGAACACAGATACGCAGTATTTT
cdr3_length: 11; v_call: TRBV7-9; clone_size: NA; d_call: NA; j_call: TRBJ2-5; cdr3_aa: CASPAGETQYF; cdr3_nt: TGTGCCAGCCCAGCGGGCGAGACCCAGTACTTC
cdr3_length: 13; v_call: TRBV5-1; clone_size: NA; d_call: NA; j_call: TRBJ2-5; cdr3_aa: CASSLGQLETQYF; cdr3_nt: TGCGCCAGCAGCTTGGGACAGTTGGAGACCCAGTACTTC
cdr3_length: 14; v_call: TRBV6-4; clone_size: NA; d_call: TRBD2; j_call: TRBJ2-1; cdr3_aa: CASSGLAGVGEQFF; cdr3_nt: TGTGCCAGCAGTGGACTAGCGGGGGTAGGGGAGCAGTTCTTC
cdr3_length: 14; v_call: TRBV7-9; clone_size: NA; d_call: TRBD1; j_call: TRBJ1-2; cdr3_aa: CASSQGQGEAGYTF; cdr3_nt: TGTGCCAGCAGCCAAGGACAGGGGGAGGCTGGCTACACCTTC
cdr3_length: 14; v_call: TRBV19; clone_size: NA; d_call: TRBD2; j_call: TRBJ2-7; cdr3_aa: CASTSLTSGYEQYF; cdr3_nt: TGTGCCAGTACCAGCTTGACTAGCGGGTACGAGCAGTACTTC
cdr3_length: 15; v_call: TRBV15; clone_size: NA; d_call: NA; j_call: TRBJ2-7; cdr3_aa: CATSREATGDYEQYF; cdr3_nt: TGTGCCACCAGCAGAGAGGCGACAGGAGACTACGAGCAGTACTTC
cdr3_length: 13; v_call: TRBV7-6; clone_size: NA; d_call: NA; j_call: TRBJ2-1; cdr3_aa: CASSLEPGRGQFF; cdr3_nt: TGTGCCAGCAGCTTAGAGCCGGGGCGGGGGCAGTTCTTC
cdr3_length: 14; v_call: TRBV18; clone_size: NA; d_call: NA; j_call: TRBJ1-4; cdr3_aa: CASSQGATNEKLFF; cdr3_nt: TGTGCCAGCTCACAAGGGGCAACTAATGAAAAACTGTTTTTT
cdr3_length: 16; v_call: TRBV4-1; clone_size: NA; d_call: TRBD2; j_call: TRBJ2-1; cdr3_aa: CASSLAGGGSYNEQFF; cdr3_nt: TGCGCCAGCAGCCTCGCGGGGGGAGGCTCCTACAATGAGCAGTTCTTC
cdr3_length: 14; v_call: TRBV10-3; clone_size: few; d_call: NA; j_call: TRBJ1-6; cdr3_aa: CAISPGGRNSPLHF; cdr3_nt: TGTGCCATCAGCCCCGGGGGACGGAATTCACCCCTCCACTTT
cdr3_length: 12; v_call: TRBV2; clone_size: NA; d_call: NA; j_call: TRBJ2-3; cdr3_aa: CASSVATDTQYF; cdr3_nt: TGTGCCAGCAGTGTGGCCACAGATACGCAGTATTTT
cdr3_length: 16; v_call: TRBV7-2; clone_size: NA; d_call: NA; j_call: TRBJ2-3; cdr3_aa: CASSLRGTKSTDTQYF; cdr3_nt: TGTGCCAGCAGCTTACGTGGCACGAAAAGCACAGATACGCAGTATTTT
cdr3_length: 17; v_call: TRBV5-1; clone_size: NA; d_call: TRBD1; j_call: TRBJ1-3; cdr3_aa: CASSTQRQGSAGNTIYF; cdr3_nt: TGCGCCAGCAGCACCCAAAGACAGGGTTCGGCTGGAAACACCATATATTTT
cdr3_length: 14; v_call: TRBV2; clone_size: NA; d_call: NA; j_call: TRBJ2-1; cdr3_aa: CASSASTAYNEQFF; cdr3_nt: TGTGCCAGCAGTGCTTCGACTGCCTACAATGAGCAGTTCTTC
cdr3_length: 11; v_call: TRBV29-1; clone_size: few; d_call: NA; j_call: TRBJ1-1; cdr3_aa: CSVEMEFEAFF; cdr3_nt: TGCAGCGTTGAAATGGAGTTTGAAGCTTTCTTT
cdr3_length: 15; v_call: TRBV5-1; clone_size: NA; d_call: NA; j_call: TRBJ2-3; cdr3_aa: CASSLAGLSTDTQYF; cdr3_nt: TGCGCCAGCAGCTTAGCAGGGCTTTCCACAGATACGCAGTATTTT
cdr3_length: 15; v_call: TRBV27; clone_size: NA; d_call: NA; j_call: TRBJ2-7; cdr3_aa: CASSLRPGSSYEQYF; cdr3_nt: TGTGCCAGCAGTTTAAGACCAGGAAGCTCCTACGAGCAGTACTTC
cdr3_length: 14; v_call: TRBV6-1; clone_size: once; d_call: TRBD1; j_call: TRBJ1-6; cdr3_aa: CASSELTGLNPLHF; cdr3_nt: TGTGCCAGCAGTGAATTGACAGGGTTGAATCCCCTCCACTTT
cdr3_length: 15; v_call: TRBV28; clone_size: NA; d_call: NA; j_call: TRBJ1-2; cdr3_aa: CASRPRDGGVRGYTF; cdr3_nt: TGTGCCAGCAGACCAAGGGACGGCGGGGTTCGGGGCTACACCTTC
cdr3_length: 16; v_call: TRBV7-9; clone_size: NA; d_call: NA; j_call: TRBJ1-3; cdr3_aa: CASSLASPRAGNTIYF; cdr3_nt: TGTGCCAGCAGCTTAGCCTCCCCGAGGGCTGGAAACACCATATATTTT
cdr3_length: 14; v_call: TRBV18; clone_size: NA; d_call: NA; j_call: TRBJ2-7; cdr3_aa: CASSQDMGTYEQYF; cdr3_nt: TGTGCCAGCTCACAGGACATGGGGACCTACGAGCAGTACTTC
cdr3_length: 16; v_call: TRBV18; clone_size: NA; d_call: TRBD1; j_call: TRBJ1-3; cdr3_aa: CASSQTGTGGEGTIYF; cdr3_nt: TGTGCCAGCTCACAAACCGGGACAGGGGGCGAAGGCACCATATATTTT
cdr3_length: 19; v_call: TRBV5-1; clone_size: NA; d_call: TRBD2; j_call: TRBJ2-6; cdr3_aa: CASSLVSSGTSSGANVLTF; cdr3_nt: TGCGCCAGCAGCTTGGTCTCTAGCGGGACCTCTTCCGGGGCCAACGTCCTGACTTTC
cdr3_length: 14; v_call: TRBV5-4; clone_size: NA; d_call: NA; j_call: TRBJ2-3; cdr3_aa: CASSGGRRTDTQYF; cdr3_nt: TGTGCCAGCAGCGGGGGGAGGAGGACAGATACGCAGTATTTT
cdr3_length: 15; v_call: TRBV2; clone_size: few; d_call: TRBD1; j_call: TRBJ1-1; cdr3_aa: CASNEQGAANTEAFF; cdr3_nt: TGTGCCAGCAATGAACAGGGGGCCGCCAACACTGAAGCTTTCTTT
cdr3_length: 16; v_call: TRBV9; clone_size: NA; d_call: TRBD2; j_call: TRBJ2-3; cdr3_aa: CASSGRLAESTDTQYF; cdr3_nt: TGTGCCAGCAGCGGAAGACTAGCGGAAAGCACAGATACGCAGTATTTT
cdr3_length: 17; v_call: TRBV5-1; clone_size: NA; d_call: TRBD2; j_call: TRBJ2-2; cdr3_aa: CASSLAGLAGLNGELFF; cdr3_nt: TGCGCCAGCAGCTTGGCGGGACTAGCGGGATTGAACGGGGAGCTGTTTTTT
cdr3_length: 14; v_call: TRBV10-3; clone_size: NA; d_call: TRBD1; j_call: TRBJ1-1; cdr3_aa: CAISGQGESTEAFF; cdr3_nt: TGTGCCATCAGCGGACAGGGCGAAAGCACTGAAGCTTTCTTT
cdr3_length: 15; v_call: TRBV15; clone_size: NA; d_call: NA; j_call: TRBJ1-1; cdr3_aa: CATSRDKITGTEAFF; cdr3_nt: TGTGCCACCAGCAGAGATAAAATAACCGGGACTGAAGCTTTCTTT